This entry describes one T cell receptor (beta chain). The entry originates in a study of control samples from healthy donors and cancer patients. TCRdb's table, derived via immunoSEQ multiplex PCR, lists solely in-frame clones and lacks some. The table includes 95,000 to 120,000 clones, 82% detected once. Trimming pared 5 bases from V and 5 bases from J, leaving 15 bases between. CDR1 and CDR2 from the germline V gene are MNHEY and SVGAGI. The CDR3 length is 14 residues. This TCR came from a man younger than 30 in good health. Sequences were obtained from blood. The rearrangement uses TRBV6-5 and TRBJ1-2; D unclear. The CDR3 DNA reads as TGTGCCAGCAGTCCCCTCAGGACGGAATATGGCTACACCTTC. This translates into CASSPLRTEYGYTF.